The 5 T cell receptor beta chains below come from one sample, sequenced in a study of cytomegalovirus exposure and HLA in healthy donors. TCRdb keeps only in-frame clones here, not all; method: immunoSEQ multiplex PCR. The data contain 250,000 to 350,000 clones, 86% of them singletons. Sequencing used PBMCs. The receptors were sampled from a woman under 30 in good health and CMV-seronegative.

The V gene is TRBV10-3, the J gene TRBJ1-2, with TRBD1 matching over 9 bases. Germline CDR1 is ENHRY and CDR2 is SYGVKD. Trimming cost V 7 bases and J 7 bases; bases outside gene matches: 7. The CDR3 contains 13 residues. For the CDR3, the DNA is TGTGCCATCACCGGGGACAGGGATTTTGGCTACACCTTC. Residues: CAITGDRDFGYTF.

The genes are TRBV27 and TRBJ2-4, with 7 bases that match TRBD1. With 2 bases clipped from V and 10 bases from J, the junction kept 5 bases outside the gene matches. Looked up from germline, CDR1 is MNHEY and CDR2 is SMNVEV (reference sequence). The CDR3 is 13 residues long. CDR3 DNA: TGTGCCAGCAGTTTACGGCAGGGGGAGATTCAGTACTTC. Translated: CASSLRQGEIQYF.

This chain links TRBV5-4 with TRBJ2-5; 7 nucleotides agree with TRBD2. Per the germline V gene, CDR1 is SGHNT and CDR2 is YYREEE (reference sequence). CDR3 length: 14 residues. V shed 4 bases, J shed 2 bases, and the junction held 5 bases outside the gene matches. The chain's CDR3 is CASSEGLTQETQYF. CDR3 bases: TGTGCCAGCAGCGAGGGACTAACGCAAGAGACCCAGTACTTC.

This rearrangement joins TRBV5-4 to TRBJ2-7; maybe TRBD2 (6 bases). CDR3 length: 17 amino acids. With 4 bases removed from V and 0 bases from J, the gap between germline ends came to 20 bases. Germline lookup yields CDR1 SGHNT and CDR2 YYREEE (reference sequence). CDR3 bases: TGTGCCAGCAGCGAAGCCTCCCCTTGGCGGGACTCCTACGAGCAGTACTTC. It specifies CASSEASPWRDSYEQYF.

The chain recombines TRBV25-1 with TRBJ2-3, with D hard to call. V dropped 3 bases and J dropped 0 bases, with 4 bases sitting between them. CDR3 size: 13 residues. CDR1 is MGHDK and CDR2 is SYGVNS in the germline V gene. Here the CDR3 DNA reads TGTGCCAGCAGTGAGGCAAGCACAGATACGCAGTATTTT. Its protein product is CASSEASTDTQYF.